The source of this T cell receptor beta chain is a study of T cells in localized non-small cell lung cancer. Overall study findings and caveats: The study found T cell clonality highest in uninvolved adjacent lung, above tumor.

Comment on this clone: Its antigen is unknown.

The repertoire was sequenced with immunoSEQ multiplex PCR; TCRdb's copy has only in-frame clones and lacks some. The sample includes roughly 30,000 clones, 88% of them seen just once. Germline V gives CDR1 LNHDA, CDR2 SQIVND (reference sequence). V shed 7 bases and J 10 bases; nucleotides not matched to a gene: 6. This CDR3 contains 14 residues. This chain connects TRBV19 to TRBJ1-6; 11 nucleotides align to TRBD1. This receptor was obtained from a woman aged 35 to 70 with stage I lung adenocarcinoma. The sequencing here drew on peripheral blood, taken before any cancer treatment. As DNA, the CDR3 is TGTGCCAGTAAGGACAGGGGGCGGGAGTCACCCCTCCACTTT. Translating gives CASKDRGRESPLHF.